This record looks at one T cell receptor beta chain sequence and its context. Its antigen has not been determined. Base qualities are missing; no much larger clone stands one base away. These data are taken from a study of beta chain features in type 1 diabetes (dated by TCRdb to 2017 to 2018). Context from the whole study: Mean age, gender distribution, total cell number and subset yield did not differ between patients and healthy donors. Naive and central memory subsets were obtained from all 30 or so donors, but regulatory and stem cell-like memory subsets were isolated from only 8 patients and 8 healthy donors. A total of roughly 100 million sorted cells were examined across all samples, and RNA yield correlated strongly with the number of cells per subset. The study compared TCRB repertoires of sorted circulating CD4+ T cell subsets between recently diagnosed type 1 diabetes patients and matched healthy donors.

The study at large found these results: In all four CD4+ subsets, TCRB CDR3 length was moderately but significantly shorter in type 1 diabetes patients. At VDJ recombination sites, patients with type 1 diabetes made fewer insertions and deleted more nucleotides, a pattern implying thymic rearrangement abnormalities. Naive, central memory and regulatory TCRB repertoires appeared more similar among patients than among healthy donors. Because the HLA sub-analyses included only small numbers of individuals, any influence of HLA type on TCRB rearrangement was left unresolved. Shorter templates might have been favored by PCR, but patient and control samples were amplified and corrected together, so both groups would have been affected equally by any skew. Sequencing cDNA rather than genomic DNA could over-represent highly expressing activated cells, although activation and CD3 levels did not differ between groups.

All of the isolated RNA was reverse transcribed with the High Capacity cDNA Reverse Transcription Kit, so expressed TCRB transcripts were sequenced. Deep immunoSEQ sequencing was performed on naive, central memory and regulatory T cell samples, with an average of roughly 3.5 million total reads per sample. Sorted cells were lysed in RLT buffer, and RNA was extracted using DNase-treated RNeasy Micro or Mini kits according to cell number. Each cell subset was processed separately to prevent cross-contamination, with patient and healthy donor samples processed together. The immunoSEQ multiplex PCR was used to amplify TCRB sequences from cDNA, generating 87-bp fragments that spanned the CDR3 region. Sequencing of the amplicons was performed on the Illumina HiSeq platform. In the paper's pipeline: PCR bias was computationally corrected using synthetic template baselines, reads within Hamming distance 2 were collapsed, and singletons that could not be merged were discarded. Reads were aligned against IMGT so that V, D and J genes, CDR3 length and insertions or deletions at six rearrangement sites could be assigned. Within each subset, clonotype counts were normalized to sorted cell number, after which true diversity and Gini coefficients were computed with the tcR R package. Repertoire sharing was quantified using the overlap coefficient calculated on TCRB nucleotide sequences. As a proxy for the pre-selection repertoire, out-of-frame TCRB sequences from naive cells were analyzed. Drawn from immuneACCESS, this table holds only the in-frame rearrangements with V and J called that TCRdb kept. Clones are partly lost; checked studies trace under half to an unresolved V gene and leave the rest unexplained. V, J and clone size are taken as reported in that table, and D and trimming were inferred from the DNA itself. This sample is represented by a few hundred thousand clones; roughly a tenth of them were singletons. In total, the top ten clones hold about 0.018% of the sample.

The CDR3 runs 15 amino acids, cysteine and phenylalanine included. Of all the DNA, just the CDR3 is kept, 45 bases in frame from base 1. Trimming at the junction amounts to 3 bases on V and 1 base on J, and the germline ends lie 12 bases apart. CDR1 ENHRY and CDR2 SYGVKD were looked up in the germline V gene. Each donor gave one peripheral blood draw, about 110 mL on average, collected into heparinised tubes. Using a panel that included CD45RO, CCR7, CD25, CD127, CD95 and CD27, naive, central memory, regulatory and stem cell-like memory CD4+ T cells were sorted on a BD FACSAria II. All sorted populations exceeded 95% purity. PBMCs were isolated right away by Lymphoprep density gradient centrifugation and were stained directly, without culture. So that batch effects would be minimized, each experiment stained and sorted samples in pairs, pairing one healthy donor with one patient.

The chain is made from TRBV10-3 and TRBJ2-5, with TRBD1 perhaps the D gene, on 6 matching bases. Specimen: naive CD4+ T cells from blood. The sample's cell subset or site, from its label and the paper: true naive CD4+ T cells. The TCR comes from a man aged 30-40 years with type 1 diabetes. The CDR3 sequence is CAISELSRGQETQYF. The sequenced DNA: TGTGCCATCAGTGAACTCAGCAGGGGCCAAGAGACCCAGTACTTC.